One sample yielded the 17 T cell receptor beta chains listed below, sequenced in a study of blood T cell repertoires in COVID-19. The data were produced by immunoSEQ multiplex PCR, yet TCRdb's version contains in-frame clones alone and is incomplete. The data hold fewer than 350,000 clones, with over 80% observed a single time. The sequencing sample was made of peripheral blood. The receptors shown here come from a woman aged 45 to 65 with active or convalescent COVID-19.

The V gene is TRBV27, the J gene TRBJ1-2, with 10 bases matching TRBD1. The CDR3 loop spans 15 amino acids. Trimming took 3 bases from V and 5 from J; bases not matched to a gene: 6. Germline loops: CDR1 MNHEY, CDR2 SMNVEV (reference sequence). CDR3 loop: CASSLGQGSFYGYTF. The CDR3 nucleotides are TGTGCCAGCAGTTTGGGACAGGGGAGCTTTTATGGCTACACCTTC.

This rearrangement joins TRBV7-3 to TRBJ1-3; 9 nucleotides match TRBD1. Germline V lookup: CDR1 SGHTA, CDR2 FQGTGA. V dropped 3 bases and J dropped 1; count of bases not matched to a gene: 4. The CDR3 length is 16 residues. CDR3 amino acids: CASSLTGTGSGNTIYF. The CDR3 region has the DNA TGTGCCAGCAGCTTGACCGGGACAGGGTCTGGAAACACCATATATTTT. Based on the CDR3 plus reference TRBV7-3 and TRBJ1-3, the full variable domain is GAGVSQTPSNKVTEKGKYVELRCDPISGHTALYWYRQSLGQGPEFLIYFQGTGAADDSGLPNDRFFAVRPEGSVSTLKIQRTERGDSAVYLCASSLTGTGSGNTIYFGEGSWLTVV.

This chain links TRBV14 with TRBJ1-2; D is possibly TRBD1 (6 bases). Germline V gene data show CDR1 as SGHDN and CDR2 as FVKESK. This CDR3 has 20 residues. The V end was cut by 5 bases, the J end by 3 bases, with 31 bases between. For the CDR3, the DNA is TGTGCCAGCAGCGGGGTGGCGGGGGCGGATGATTACCCGATTTACTATGGCTACACCTTC. Its protein product is CASSGVAGADDYPIYYGYTF.

The chain recombines TRBV5-1 with TRBJ1-1; the D gene is possibly TRBD1 (5 bases). Germline CDR1 is SGHRS and CDR2 is YFSETQ. This CDR3 has 16 amino acids. The germline V and J ends were trimmed by 4 bases and 2 bases, with 18 bases remaining between them. The CDR3 coding sequence is TGCGCCAGCAGCCTTGGTGGGGCAGGGATAAACACTGAAGCTTTCTTT. Translation gives CASSLGGAGINTEAFF.

The rearrangement joins TRBV5-1 to TRBJ2-1; 7 bases line up with TRBD1. The CDR3 is made up of 13 amino acids. The V segment lost 0 bases and the J segment 7 bases; nucleotides outside the gene matches: 1. Germline CDR1 and CDR2: SGHRS and YFSETQ. This CDR3 reads CASSLDRGNEQFF. The CDR3 DNA sequence: TGCGCCAGCAGCTTGGACAGGGGAAATGAGCAGTTCTTC.

The genes are TRBV20-1 and TRBJ1-2; D remains ambiguous. CDR1 and CDR2 from the germline V gene are DFQATT and SNEGSKA (reference sequence). This CDR3 spans 11 amino acids. The ends were cut back, 6 bases at V and 6 bases at J, with 11 bases in the middle. CDR3 protein: CSATILNGYTF. In DNA form, the CDR3 reads TGCAGTGCCACAATTTTGAATGGCTACACCTTC.

The gene calls are TRBV4-1 and TRBJ1-1; 7 bases match TRBD1. Germline CDR1 reads MGHRA; CDR2 reads YSYEKL. V shed 8 bases, J shed 2 bases, and the junction held 11 bases outside the gene matches. CDR3 length: 15 amino acids. The CDR3 region is CASGSFTGDNTEAFF. The CDR3, as DNA: TGCGCCAGCGGAAGTTTTACAGGGGATAACACTGAAGCTTTCTTT.

The chain has TRBV6-1 and TRBJ1-1, with 9 bases fitting TRBD1. After removal of 2 bases from V and 1 base from J, the junction contained 8 bases not matched to a gene. This CDR3 region has 17 residues. CDR1 and CDR2 from the germline V gene are MNHNS and SASEGT. The CDR3 sequence: CASSELVGQGQNTEAFF. The CDR3 coding sequence is TGTGCCAGCAGTGAACTCGTGGGACAGGGACAGAACACTGAAGCTTTCTTT.

The chain is built from TRBV6-1 and TRBJ1-2; tentatively, D is TRBD1 (5 bases). CDR3 size: 14 residues. Germline CDR1 MNHNS, CDR2 SASEGT. V was clipped by 3 bases and J by 4 bases, with 12 bases between them. The CDR3 reads CASSDATVIYGYTF. In DNA, the CDR3 is TGTGCCAGCAGTGACGCGACAGTAATCTATGGCTACACCTTC.

DNA for the CDR3: TGTGCCATCAGTGAATCCGGGACAAAATTCAATCAGCCCCAGCATTTT. Protein product: CAISESGTKFNQPQHF. The chain links TRBV10-3 to TRBJ1-5; tentatively, D is TRBD1 (6 bases). Trimming left V 3 bases short and J 3 bases short, with 15 bases between. This CDR3 is built from 16 residues. Germline CDR1 reads ENHRY; CDR2 reads SYGVKD.

The rearrangement joins TRBV27 to TRBJ2-4; no firm D call. Germline V lookup: CDR1 MNHEY, CDR2 SMNVEV (reference sequence). V dropped 5 bases and J dropped 0 bases, with 5 bases sitting between them. The length of the CDR3 is 13 residues. The CDR3 region is CASSRLAKNIQYF. The CDR3 coding sequence is TGTGCCAGCAGTCGGTTAGCCAAAAACATTCAGTACTTC.

The chain carries TRBV5-1 and TRBJ2-1; 12 bases align to TRBD2. This CDR3 has 15 amino acids. The ends lost 4 bases at V and 9 bases at J; junction bases unmatched: 8. Germline assignment: CDR1 SGHRS and CDR2 YFSETQ. CDR3 in amino acids: CASSTTSGRISEQFF. CDR3 in DNA: TGCGCCAGCAGCACGACTAGCGGGAGAATAAGTGAGCAGTTCTTC.

This chain uses TRBV6-4 with TRBJ2-2; D possibly corresponds to TRBD2 (5 bases). Germline CDR1 reads MRHNA; CDR2 reads SNTAGT. This CDR3 contains 16 residues. Trimming shortened V by 6 bases and J by 2 bases, and 16 bases separated the two germline ends. The CDR3 DNA sequence: TGTGCCAGCAGCCCCCGCGGGCCCCCCAACACCGGGGAGCTGTTTTTT. Protein: CASSPRGPPNTGELFF.

This chain links TRBV7-2 with TRBJ2-7; D call uncertain. Trimming took off 1 base at V and 1 base at J, with 11 bases between the two ends. Per germline, CDR1 SGHTA and CDR2 FQGNSA. CDR3 length: 15 amino acids. In DNA, the CDR3 is TGTGCCAGCAGCTTAGATAGGCAGGTGTCCTACGAGCAGTACTTC. It is translated as CASSLDRQVSYEQYF.

The V call is TRBV15, the J call TRBJ2-7, with 8 bases aligning to TRBD1. CDR1 LNHNV and CDR2 YYDKDF come from the germline V gene (reference sequence). V dropped 1 base and J dropped 6; count of bases not matched to a gene: 8. CDR3 length equals 15 residues. The DNA of the CDR3 is TGTGCCACCAGCAGAGGTCCGGGACAGGAATCCGAGCAGTACTTC. This codes for CATSRGPGQESEQYF.

For the CDR3, the DNA is TGTGCCTGGGACAGGGGGGACACTGAAGCTTTCTTT. Amino acids: CAWDRGDTEAFF. The gene calls are TRBV30 and TRBJ1-1; TRBD1 matches at 9 bases. Germline V lookup: CDR1 GTSNPN, CDR2 SVGIG (reference sequence). This CDR3 is 12 amino acids long. Unmatched junction bases numbered 1, after V lost 5 bases and J lost 3 bases.

CDR3 DNA: TGCGCCAGCAGCCACCCCGGGGGCACTGAAGCTTTCTTT. Encoded protein: CASSHPGGTEAFF. This chain joins TRBV4-1 and TRBJ1-1, with D tentatively TRBD1 (5 bases). This CDR3 is built from 13 residues. V lost 3 bases and J lost 4, with 9 bases in between. Germline lookup yields CDR1 MGHRA and CDR2 YSYEKL.